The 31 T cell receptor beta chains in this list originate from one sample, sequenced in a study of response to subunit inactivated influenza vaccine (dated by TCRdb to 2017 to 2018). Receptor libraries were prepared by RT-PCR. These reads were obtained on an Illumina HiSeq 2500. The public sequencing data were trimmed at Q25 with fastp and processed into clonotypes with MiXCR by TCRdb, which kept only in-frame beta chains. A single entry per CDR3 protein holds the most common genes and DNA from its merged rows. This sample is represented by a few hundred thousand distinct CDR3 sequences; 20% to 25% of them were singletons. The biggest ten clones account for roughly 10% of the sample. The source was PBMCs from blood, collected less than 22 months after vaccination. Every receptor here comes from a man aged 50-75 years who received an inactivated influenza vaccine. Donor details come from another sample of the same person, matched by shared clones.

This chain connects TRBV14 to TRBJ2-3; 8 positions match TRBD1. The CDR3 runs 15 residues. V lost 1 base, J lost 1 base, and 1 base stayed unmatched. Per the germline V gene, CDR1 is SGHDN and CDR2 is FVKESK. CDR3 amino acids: CASSQGTGRTDTQYF. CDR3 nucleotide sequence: TGTGCCAGCAGCCAAGGGACAGGGCGCACAGATACGCAGTATTTT.

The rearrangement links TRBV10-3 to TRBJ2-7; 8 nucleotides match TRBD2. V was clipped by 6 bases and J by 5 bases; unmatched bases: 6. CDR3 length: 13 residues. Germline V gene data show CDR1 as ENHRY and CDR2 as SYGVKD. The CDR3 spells CAIRGAGADEQYF. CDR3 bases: TGTGCCATCAGGGGAGCGGGAGCCGACGAGCAGTACTTC.

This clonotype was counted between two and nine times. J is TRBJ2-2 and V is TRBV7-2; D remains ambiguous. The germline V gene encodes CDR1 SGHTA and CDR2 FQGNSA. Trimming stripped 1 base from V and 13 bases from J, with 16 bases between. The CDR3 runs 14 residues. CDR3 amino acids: CASSLVRTQTRLFF. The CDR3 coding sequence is TGTGCCAGCAGCTTAGTTCGGACGCAAACCAGGCTGTTTTTT.

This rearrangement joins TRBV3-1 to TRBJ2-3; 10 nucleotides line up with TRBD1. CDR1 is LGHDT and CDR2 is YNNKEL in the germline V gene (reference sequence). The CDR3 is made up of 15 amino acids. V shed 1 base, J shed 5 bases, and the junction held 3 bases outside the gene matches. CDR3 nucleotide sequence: TGTGCCAGCAGCCAAGGAGGGGACAGGGGAGATACGCAGTATTTT. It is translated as CASSQGGDRGDTQYF.

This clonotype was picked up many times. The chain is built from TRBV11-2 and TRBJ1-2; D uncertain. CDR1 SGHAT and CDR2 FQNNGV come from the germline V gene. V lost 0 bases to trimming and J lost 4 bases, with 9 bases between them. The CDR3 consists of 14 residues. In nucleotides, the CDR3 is TGTGCCAGCAGCTTAGATGGTACAGTCTATGGCTACACCTTC. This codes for CASSLDGTVYGYTF.

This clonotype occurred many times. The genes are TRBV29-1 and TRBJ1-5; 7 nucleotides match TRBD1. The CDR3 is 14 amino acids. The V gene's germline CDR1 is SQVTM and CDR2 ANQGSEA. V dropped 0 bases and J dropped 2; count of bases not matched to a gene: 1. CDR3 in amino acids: CSVEDGTGNQPQHF. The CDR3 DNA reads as TGCAGCGTTGAAGACGGGACAGGCAATCAGCCCCAGCATTTT.

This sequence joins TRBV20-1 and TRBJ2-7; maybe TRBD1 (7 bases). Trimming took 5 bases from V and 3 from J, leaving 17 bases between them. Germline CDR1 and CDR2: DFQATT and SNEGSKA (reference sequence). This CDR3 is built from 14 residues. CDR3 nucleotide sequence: TGCAGTGCTGACGGCAGGGGGGCCATCTACGAGCAGTACTTC. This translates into CSADGRGAIYEQYF.

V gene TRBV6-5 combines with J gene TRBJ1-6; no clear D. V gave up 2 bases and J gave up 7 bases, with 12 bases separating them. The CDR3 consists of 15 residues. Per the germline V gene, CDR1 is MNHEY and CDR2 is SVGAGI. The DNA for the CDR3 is TGTGCCAGCAGTTACGAGGGCCGCCCCAATTCACCCCTCCACTTT. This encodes CASSYEGRPNSPLHF.

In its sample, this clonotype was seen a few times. CDR3 sequence: CASRETGPLHPQHF. CDR3 nucleotide sequence: TGTGCCAGCAGGGAGACAGGGCCCCTCCATCCCCAGCATTTT. The V call is TRBV2, the J call TRBJ1-5, with 7 nucleotides matching TRBD1. The CDR3 consists of 14 residues. Germline CDR1 and CDR2: SNHLY and FYNNEI. J lost 10 bases, V lost 6 bases, and 12 bases had no gene match.

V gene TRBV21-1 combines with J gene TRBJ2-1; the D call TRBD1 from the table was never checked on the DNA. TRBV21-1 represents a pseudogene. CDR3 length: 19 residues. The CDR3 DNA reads TGTGCCAGCAGCAAACGATACCCCGGTCCCGACAGGGGGCTCGGGGAGCAGTTCTTC. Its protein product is CASSKRYPGPDRGLGEQFF.

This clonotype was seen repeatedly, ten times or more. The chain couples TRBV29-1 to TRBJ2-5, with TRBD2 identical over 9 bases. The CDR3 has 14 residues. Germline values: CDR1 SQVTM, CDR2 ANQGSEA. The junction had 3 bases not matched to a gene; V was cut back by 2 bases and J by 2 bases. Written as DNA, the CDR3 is TGCAGCGTTGAACGCCTAGCGGGACAAGAGACCCAGTACTTC. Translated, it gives CSVERLAGQETQYF. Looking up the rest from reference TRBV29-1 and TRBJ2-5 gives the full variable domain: SAVISQKPSRDICQRGTSLTIQCQVDSQVTMMFWYRQQPGQSLTLIATANQGSEATYESGFVIDKFPISRPNLTFSTLTVSNMSPEDSSIYLCSVERLAGQETQYFGPGTRLLVL.

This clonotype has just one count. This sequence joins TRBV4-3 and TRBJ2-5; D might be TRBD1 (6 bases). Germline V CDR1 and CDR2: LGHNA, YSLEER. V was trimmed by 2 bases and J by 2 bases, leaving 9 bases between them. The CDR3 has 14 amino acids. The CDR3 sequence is CASSQKDRQETQYF. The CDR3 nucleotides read TGCGCCAGCAGCCAAAAGGACAGACAAGAGACCCAGTACTTC.

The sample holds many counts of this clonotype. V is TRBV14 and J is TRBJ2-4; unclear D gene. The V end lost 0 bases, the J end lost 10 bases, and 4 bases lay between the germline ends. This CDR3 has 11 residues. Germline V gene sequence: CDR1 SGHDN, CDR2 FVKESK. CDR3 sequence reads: CASSQEGIQYF. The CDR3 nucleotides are TGTGCCAGCAGCCAAGAGGGGATTCAGTACTTC.

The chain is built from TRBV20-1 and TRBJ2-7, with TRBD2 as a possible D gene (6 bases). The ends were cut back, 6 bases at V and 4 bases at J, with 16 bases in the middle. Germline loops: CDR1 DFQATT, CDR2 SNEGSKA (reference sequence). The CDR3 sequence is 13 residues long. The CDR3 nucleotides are TGCAGTGCCCCCGGGACTCGGGCTTACGAGCAGTACTTC. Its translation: CSAPGTRAYEQYF.

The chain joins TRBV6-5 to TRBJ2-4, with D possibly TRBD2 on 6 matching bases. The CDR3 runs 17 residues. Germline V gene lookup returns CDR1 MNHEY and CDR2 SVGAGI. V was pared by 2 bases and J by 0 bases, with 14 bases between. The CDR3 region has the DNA TGTGCCAGCAGTTACGGAGGGAGCGGTATAGCCAAAAACATTCAGTACTTC. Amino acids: CASSYGGSGIAKNIQYF.

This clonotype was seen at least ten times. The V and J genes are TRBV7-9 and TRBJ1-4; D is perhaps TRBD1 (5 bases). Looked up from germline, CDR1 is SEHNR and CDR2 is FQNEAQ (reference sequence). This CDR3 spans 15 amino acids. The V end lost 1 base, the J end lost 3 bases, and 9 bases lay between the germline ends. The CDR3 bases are TGTGCCAGCAGCTTAGGACAGCTGTCTAATGAAAAACTGTTTTTT. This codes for CASSLGQLSNEKLFF.

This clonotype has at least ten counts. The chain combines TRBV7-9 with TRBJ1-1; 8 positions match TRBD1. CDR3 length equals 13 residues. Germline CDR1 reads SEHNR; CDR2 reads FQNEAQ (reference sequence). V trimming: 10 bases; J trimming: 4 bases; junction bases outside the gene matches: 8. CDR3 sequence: CATRTGRGTEAFF. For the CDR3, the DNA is TGTGCCACACGGACAGGGAGAGGCACTGAAGCTTTCTTT. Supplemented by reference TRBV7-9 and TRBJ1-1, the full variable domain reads DTGVSQNPRHKITKRGQNVTFRCDPISEHNRLYWYRQTLGQGPEFLTYFQNEAQLEKSRLLSDRFSAERPKGSFSTLEIQRTEQGDSAMYLCATRTGRGTEAFFGQGTRLTVV.

CDR3 protein: CASASKSGSKFF. CDR3 sequence (DNA): TGTGCCAGCGCATCCAAGAGCGGGTCTAAGTTCTTC. This chain joins TRBV28 and TRBJ2-1, with a weak D call TRBD2 (6 bases). This CDR3 region has 12 residues. V shed 8 bases and J shed 14 bases, with 19 bases lying between them. Germline V gene sequence: CDR1 MDHEN, CDR2 SYDVKM.

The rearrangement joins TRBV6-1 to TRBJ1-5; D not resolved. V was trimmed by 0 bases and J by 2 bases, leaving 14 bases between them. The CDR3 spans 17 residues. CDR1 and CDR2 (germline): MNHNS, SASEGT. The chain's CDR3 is CASSEAIRQKGNQPQHF. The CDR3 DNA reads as TGTGCCAGCAGTGAAGCGATACGCCAGAAGGGCAATCAGCCCCAGCATTTT.

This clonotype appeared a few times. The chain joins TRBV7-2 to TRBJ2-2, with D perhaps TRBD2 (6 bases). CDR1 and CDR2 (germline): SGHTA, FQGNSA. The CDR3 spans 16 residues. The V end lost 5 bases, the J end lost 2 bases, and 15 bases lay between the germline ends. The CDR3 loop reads CASSRLLGLNTGELFF. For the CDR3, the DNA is TGTGCCAGCAGCAGACTCTTGGGACTTAACACCGGGGAGCTGTTTTTT.

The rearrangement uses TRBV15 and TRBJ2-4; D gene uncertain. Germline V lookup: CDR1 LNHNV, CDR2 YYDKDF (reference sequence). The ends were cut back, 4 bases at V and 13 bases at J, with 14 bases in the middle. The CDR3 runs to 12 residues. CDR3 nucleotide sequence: TGTGCCACCAGCACCAGAGTTCCAGGCCAGTACTTC. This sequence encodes CATSTRVPGQYF.

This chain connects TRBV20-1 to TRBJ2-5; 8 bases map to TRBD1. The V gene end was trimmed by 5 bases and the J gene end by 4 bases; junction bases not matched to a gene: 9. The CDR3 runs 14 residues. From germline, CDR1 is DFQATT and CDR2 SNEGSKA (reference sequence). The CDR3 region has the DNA TGCAGTGCTCGCCCATTTACAGGGGGAGAGACCCAGTACTTC. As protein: CSARPFTGGETQYF.

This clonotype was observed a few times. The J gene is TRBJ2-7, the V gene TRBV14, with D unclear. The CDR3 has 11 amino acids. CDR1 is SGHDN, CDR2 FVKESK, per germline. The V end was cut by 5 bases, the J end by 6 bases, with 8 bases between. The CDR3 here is CASSNSVEQYF. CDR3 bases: TGTGCCAGCAGCAATTCAGTCGAGCAGTACTTC. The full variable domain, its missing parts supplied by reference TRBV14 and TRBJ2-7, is EAGVTQFPSHSVIEKGQTVTLRCDPISGHDNLYWYRRVMGKEIKFLLHFVKESKQDESGMPNNRFLAERTGGTYSTLKVQPAELEDSGVYFCASSNSVEQYFGPGTRLTVT.

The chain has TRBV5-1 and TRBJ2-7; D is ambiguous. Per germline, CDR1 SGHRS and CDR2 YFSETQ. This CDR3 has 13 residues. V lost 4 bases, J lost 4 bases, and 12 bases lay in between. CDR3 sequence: CASSPINGYEQYF. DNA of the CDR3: TGCGCCAGCAGCCCCATTAACGGGTACGAGCAGTACTTC.

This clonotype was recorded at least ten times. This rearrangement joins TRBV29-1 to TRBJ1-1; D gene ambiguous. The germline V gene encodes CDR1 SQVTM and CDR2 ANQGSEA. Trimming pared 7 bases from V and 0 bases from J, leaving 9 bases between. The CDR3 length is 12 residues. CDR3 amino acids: CSAQELNTEAFF. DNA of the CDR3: TGCAGCGCCCAGGAGCTGAACACTGAAGCTTTCTTT.

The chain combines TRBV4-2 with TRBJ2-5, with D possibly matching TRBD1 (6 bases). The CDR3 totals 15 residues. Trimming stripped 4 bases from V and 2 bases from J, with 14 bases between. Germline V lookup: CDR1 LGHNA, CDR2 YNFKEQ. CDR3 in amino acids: CASSRAGTHQETQYF. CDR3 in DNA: TGTGCCAGCAGCCGAGCCGGGACACATCAAGAGACCCAGTACTTC.

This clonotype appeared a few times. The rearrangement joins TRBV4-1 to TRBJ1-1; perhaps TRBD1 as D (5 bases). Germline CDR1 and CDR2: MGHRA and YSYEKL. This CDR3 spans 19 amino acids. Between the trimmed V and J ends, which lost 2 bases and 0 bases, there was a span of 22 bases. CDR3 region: CASSQRPRIDSNMNTEAFF. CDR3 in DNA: TGCGCCAGCAGCCAAAGGCCAAGGATTGACAGTAACATGAACACTGAAGCTTTCTTT.

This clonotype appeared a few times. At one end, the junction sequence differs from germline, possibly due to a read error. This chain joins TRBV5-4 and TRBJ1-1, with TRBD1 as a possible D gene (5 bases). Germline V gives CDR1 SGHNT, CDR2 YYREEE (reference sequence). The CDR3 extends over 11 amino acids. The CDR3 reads CASKKDTEAFF. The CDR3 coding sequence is TGTGCCAGCAAAAAGGACACGGAAGCTTTCTTT.

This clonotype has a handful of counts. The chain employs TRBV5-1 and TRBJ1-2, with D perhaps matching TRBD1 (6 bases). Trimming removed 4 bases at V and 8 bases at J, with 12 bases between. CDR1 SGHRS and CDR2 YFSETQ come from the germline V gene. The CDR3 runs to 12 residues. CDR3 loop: CASSGQGTGYTF. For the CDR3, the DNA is TGCGCCAGCAGCGGGCAGGGGACCGGCTACACCTTC.

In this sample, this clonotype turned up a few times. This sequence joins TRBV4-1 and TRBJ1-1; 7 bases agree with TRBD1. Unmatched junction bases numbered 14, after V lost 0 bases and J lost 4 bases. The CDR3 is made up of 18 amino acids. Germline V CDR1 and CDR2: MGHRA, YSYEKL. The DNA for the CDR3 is TGCGCCAGCAGCCAAGATCCGAAGACAGGGTTTTCTTTCACTGAAGCTTTCTTT. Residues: CASSQDPKTGFSFTEAFF.

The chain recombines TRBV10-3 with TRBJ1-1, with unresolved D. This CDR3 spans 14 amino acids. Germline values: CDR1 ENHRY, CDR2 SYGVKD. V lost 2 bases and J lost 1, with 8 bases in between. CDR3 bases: TGTGCCATCAGTGAGAACAGTAGGAACACTGAAGCTTTCTTT. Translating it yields CAISENSRNTEAFF.